The source of this T cell receptor beta chain is a study of cytomegalovirus exposure and HLA in healthy donors. Regarding the study as a whole: A later analysis linked a missense DCLRE1C variant to TCR beta V- and J-gene trimming.

Germline values: CDR1 SGHNT, CDR2 YYREEE (reference sequence). V was cut by 4 bases and J by 1 base, with 13 bases left in between. The CDR3 has 15 amino acids. With 60 Vbeta and 13 Jbeta primers, the PCR was carried out. Produced via immunoSEQ multiplex PCR; TCRdb's table is partial and in-frame only. This sample has hundreds of thousands of clones, with over 60% found just once. This clone appeared a few times. Its antigen is still unknown. Material: PBMCs. This sequence joins TRBV5-4 and TRBJ2-3, with D perhaps TRBD2 (6 bases). The clonotype originates from a male donor in good health and CMV-seronegative. The CDR3 sequence: CASSRGGERTDTQYF. CDR3 DNA: TGTGCCAGCAGCCGCGGCGGGGAGCGCACAGATACGCAGTATTTT. The full variable domain, completed using reference TRBV5-4 and TRBJ2-3, is ETGVTQSPTHLIKTRGQQVTLRCSSQSGHNTVSWYQQALGQGPQFIFQYYREEENGRGNFPPRFSGLQFPNYSSELNVNALELDDSALYLCASSRGGERTDTQYFGPGTRLTVL.